The T cell receptor (beta chain) under discussion was sequenced for a study of CD8 T cells in Susac syndrome. RNA amounts of roughly 0.5 to 1 ug underwent reverse transcription with random hexamers. TCRdb reprocessed the immunoSEQ multiplex PCR reads with MiXCR, giving one entry per CDR3 protein. The sample lists 85,000 to 130,000 distinct CDR3 sequences, around 94% occurring once. This CDR3 is built from 17 residues. The junction had 4 bases not matched to a gene; V was cut back by 1 base and J by 0 bases. Looked up from germline, CDR1 is SGDLS and CDR2 is YYNGEE. The clonotype originates from a human donor with Susac syndrome. The sample consisted of CD8+ T cells from PBMCs. The chain links TRBV9 to TRBJ2-2; 9 positions match TRBD2. The CDR3 spells CASSVPAGGTNTGELFF. Written as DNA, the CDR3 is TGTGCCAGCAGCGTACCAGCGGGGGGTACGAACACCGGGGAGCTGTTTTTT.